This T cell receptor beta chain was captured by sequencing in a study of blood T cell repertoires in COVID-19. This clone was seen a single time. This CDR3 contains 17 residues. The ends lost 5 bases at V and 6 bases at J; junction bases unmatched: 17. Germline V gives CDR1 MNHEY, CDR2 SMNVEV (reference sequence). Assay used: immunoSEQ multiplex PCR; TCRdb lists only in-frame clones, some missing. The sample holds about 380,000 clones, around 89% seen once. Sequencing used PBMCs or T cells enriched from blood (not recorded which). This receptor was obtained from a woman aged 18 to 35 who had recovered from COVID-19. The chain is built from TRBV27 and TRBJ1-2; TRBD1 aligns across 8 bases. The CDR3 protein is CASSTPDRDGGGNGYTF. The CDR3 coding sequence is TGTGCCAGCAGTACCCCGGACAGGGACGGTGGCGGGAATGGCTACACCTTC.